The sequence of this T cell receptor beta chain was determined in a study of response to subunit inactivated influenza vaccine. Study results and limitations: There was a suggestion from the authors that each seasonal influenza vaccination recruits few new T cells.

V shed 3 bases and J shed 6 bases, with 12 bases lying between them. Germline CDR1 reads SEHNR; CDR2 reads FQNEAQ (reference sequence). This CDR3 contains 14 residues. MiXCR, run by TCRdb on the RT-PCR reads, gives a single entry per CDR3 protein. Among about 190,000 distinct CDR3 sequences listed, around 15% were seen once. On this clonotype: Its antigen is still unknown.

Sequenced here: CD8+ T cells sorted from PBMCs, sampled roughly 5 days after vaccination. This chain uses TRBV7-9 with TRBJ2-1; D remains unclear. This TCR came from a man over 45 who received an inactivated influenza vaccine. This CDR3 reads CASSFSSYLNEQFF. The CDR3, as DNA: TGTGCCAGCAGCTTCAGCAGCTATCTCAATGAGCAGTTCTTC.